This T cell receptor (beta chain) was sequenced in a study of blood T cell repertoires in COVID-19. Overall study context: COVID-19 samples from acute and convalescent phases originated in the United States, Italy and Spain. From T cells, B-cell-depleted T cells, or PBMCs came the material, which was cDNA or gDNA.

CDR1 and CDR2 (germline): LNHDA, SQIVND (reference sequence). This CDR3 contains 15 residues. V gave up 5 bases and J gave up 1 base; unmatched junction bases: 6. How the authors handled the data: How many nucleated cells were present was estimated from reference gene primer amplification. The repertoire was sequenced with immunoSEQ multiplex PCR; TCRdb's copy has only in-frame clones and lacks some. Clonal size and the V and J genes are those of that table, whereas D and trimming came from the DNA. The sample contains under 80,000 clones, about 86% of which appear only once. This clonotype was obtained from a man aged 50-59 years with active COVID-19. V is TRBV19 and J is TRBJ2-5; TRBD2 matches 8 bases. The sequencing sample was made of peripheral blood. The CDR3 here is CASSPRTSLQETQYF. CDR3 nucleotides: TGTGCCAGTAGTCCACGGACTAGCCTCCAAGAGACCCAGTACTTC. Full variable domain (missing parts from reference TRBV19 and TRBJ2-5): DGGITQSPKYLFRKEGQNVTLSCEQNLNHDAMYWYRQDPGQGLRLIYYSQIVNDFQKGDIAEGYSVSREKKESFPLTVTSAQKNPTAFYLCASSPRTSLQETQYFGPGTRLLVL.